This entry is about one TCR beta chain. Its antigen remains unknown. The CDR3 is 16 amino acids. V lost 11 bases, J lost 4 bases, and 19 bases stayed unmatched. With a J-beta primer mix and a sample-barcoded 5' primer, a second PCR ran roughly 7 to 11 cycles. Each CDR3 protein is one row after TCRdb ran MiXCR on the 5' RACE reads. The sample carries some 1,500,000 distinct CDR3 sequences, roughly two fifths recorded once. The data derive from a study of blood T cells in healthy people across ages. Study-wide findings and caveats: Diversity estimates from one million T cells were considered underestimates.

Sequencing input: blood. The V call is TRBV12-3 or TRBV12-4, the J call TRBJ2-5, with 7 nucleotides matching TRBD2. This receptor was taken from a woman between 18 and 29 years old in good health. The CDR3, as DNA: TGTGCCGTTAGACTACCCGTCAGGACTAGGCGAGAGACCCAGTACTTC. It codes for CAVRLPVRTRRETQYF.